The 25 T cell receptor beta chains listed next were all sequenced from one sample in a study of blood T cell repertoires in COVID-19. Measured with immunoSEQ multiplex PCR; TCRdb has only the in-frame clones, and not every one. The repertoire holds 200,000 to 250,000 clones, with approximately 90% as singletons. Sequenced material: PBMCs or T cells enriched from blood (not recorded which). These receptors all come from a woman between 25 and 40 years old who had recovered from COVID-19.

This clone came up a few times. This chain joins TRBV15 and TRBJ1-2; 8 bases align to TRBD1. Germline lookup yields CDR1 LNHNV and CDR2 YYDKDF (reference sequence). This CDR3 contains 17 residues. J lost 1 base, V lost 0 bases, and 7 bases had no gene match. For the CDR3, the DNA is TGTGCCACCAGCAGAGATCTCACTGGACAGGGTAACTATGGCTACACCTTC. Amino acid sequence: CATSRDLTGQGNYGYTF.

This chain links TRBV30 with TRBJ2-3; TRBD1 matches at 7 bases. This CDR3 contains 19 residues. From germline, CDR1 is GTSNPN and CDR2 SVGIG (reference sequence). Trimming at V came to 2 bases and at J to 0 bases, leaving 17 bases not matched to a gene. The CDR3 sequence is CAWSLWDRSNFPSTDTQYF. For the CDR3, the DNA is TGTGCCTGGAGTTTATGGGACAGAAGTAACTTTCCAAGCACAGATACGCAGTATTTT.

The V and J genes are TRBV19 and TRBJ1-1; D is unresolved. Trimming took 6 bases from V and 1 from J, leaving 12 bases between them. This CDR3 has 14 residues. Germline lookup yields CDR1 LNHDA and CDR2 SQIVND (reference sequence). The CDR3 protein is CASRYRVQNTEAFF. The CDR3 coding sequence is TGTGCCAGTAGGTACCGGGTACAGAACACTGAAGCTTTCTTT.

V gene TRBV7-9 combines with J gene TRBJ1-4, with D tentatively TRBD1 (6 bases). V lost 5 bases and J lost 3, with 13 bases in between. Germline V gene sequence: CDR1 SEHNR, CDR2 FQNEAQ (reference sequence). There are 15 residues in the CDR3. This chain's CDR3 is CASSQYRVANEKLFF. The DNA of the CDR3 is TGTGCCAGCAGCCAATACAGGGTCGCTAATGAAAAACTGTTTTTT. The entire variable domain, with the rest obtained from reference TRBV7-9 and TRBJ1-4, is as follows: DTGVSQNPRHKITKRGQNVTFRCDPISEHNRLYWYRQTLGQGPEFLTYFQNEAQLEKSRLLSDRFSAERPKGSFSTLEIQRTEQGDSAMYLCASSQYRVANEKLFFGSGTQLSVL.

This clone was found once. The rearrangement joins TRBV30 to TRBJ1-3; a weak D match, TRBD1 (5 bases). Germline lookup yields CDR1 GTSNPN and CDR2 SVGIG (reference sequence). This CDR3 is 12 amino acids long. Deletions cut 2 bases from V and 7 bases from J, with 9 bases between. The CDR3 here is CAWSRGMNTIYF. CDR3 in DNA: TGTGCCTGGAGTCGGGGGATGAACACCATATATTTT.

The V gene is TRBV30, the J gene TRBJ2-1; D not resolved. The germline V and J ends were trimmed by 7 bases and 4 bases, with 11 bases remaining between them. The CDR3 spans 12 residues. Germline CDR1 is GTSNPN and CDR2 is SVGIG (reference sequence). The CDR3 here is CAFSVFYNEQFF. CDR3 coding DNA: TGTGCCTTCTCAGTATTTTACAATGAGCAGTTCTTC.

The gene calls are TRBV18 and TRBJ1-5, with 10 bases matching TRBD1. The J segment lost 1 base and the V segment lost 3 bases, leaving 6 bases of the junction unmatched. The CDR3 covers 17 residues. In germline, CDR1 is KGHSH, CDR2 LQKENI. CDR3 in DNA: TGTGCCAGCTCACCGACAGGGGGCAGTGGCAGCAATCAGCCCCAGCATTTT. The encoded protein is CASSPTGGSGSNQPQHF. Looking up the rest from reference TRBV18 and TRBJ1-5 gives the full variable domain: NAGVMQNPRHLVRRRGQEARLRCSPMKGHSHVYWYRQLPEEGLKFMVYLQKENIIDESGMPKERFSAEFPKEGPSILRIQQVVRGDSAAYFCASSPTGGSGSNQPQHFGDGTRLSIL.

The genes are TRBV27 and TRBJ2-5; TRBD1 is a possible D gene (5 bases). Germline V gene lookup returns CDR1 MNHEY and CDR2 SMNVEV (reference sequence). The CDR3 consists of 11 residues. Trimming took off 5 bases at V and 7 bases at J, with 8 bases between the two ends. The CDR3 coding sequence is TGTGCCAGCAGTCCTCAGGGGACCCAGTACTTC. Residues: CASSPQGTQYF.

The table lists this clone with a count of one. The V and J genes are TRBV18 and TRBJ2-2, with TRBD1 as a possible D gene (5 bases). The CDR3 is 15 amino acids. The germline V and J ends were trimmed by 2 bases and 3 bases, with 10 bases remaining between them. Germline V CDR1 and CDR2: KGHSH, LQKENI. CDR3 coding DNA: TGTGCCAGCTCACCAACCCCGACAGACACCGGGGAGCTGTTTTTT. Residues: CASSPTPTDTGELFF.

The chain couples TRBV18 to TRBJ1-4; 7 bases align to TRBD1. The CDR3 loop spans 18 amino acids. Trimming removed 3 bases from V and 0 bases from J; junction bases left unmatched: 10. Germline loops: CDR1 KGHSH, CDR2 LQKENI. The CDR3 region is CASSPRRRGVTTNEKLFF. For the CDR3, the DNA is TGTGCCAGCTCACCGAGGCGCAGGGGGGTAACAACTAATGAAAAACTGTTTTTT.

The rearrangement links TRBV5-1 to TRBJ2-2, with no clear D. The CDR3 is 14 residues long. Germline V gives CDR1 SGHRS, CDR2 YFSETQ. Trimming took off 5 bases at V and 0 bases at J, with 8 bases between the two ends. In DNA form, the CDR3 reads TGCGCCAGCAGAACCGACACGAACACCGGGGAGCTGTTTTTT. This translates into CASRTDTNTGELFF.

The V call is TRBV30, the J call TRBJ1-3; no clear D. There are 16 residues in the CDR3. V lost 3 bases, J lost 0 bases, and 15 bases lay in between. Germline V gene lookup returns CDR1 GTSNPN and CDR2 SVGIG (reference sequence). The CDR3 DNA sequence: TGTGCCTGGAGCCCCCTTGGAGGGTTCTCTGGAAACACCATATATTTT. It encodes CAWSPLGGFSGNTIYF.

This clone came up once. J is TRBJ1-6 and V is TRBV7-2, with D maybe TRBD1 (5 bases). This CDR3 is built from 16 residues. V lost 2 bases to trimming and J lost 7 bases, with 15 bases between them. Germline V CDR1 and CDR2: SGHTA, FQGNSA. For the CDR3, the DNA is TGTGCCAGCAGCTTAAGGAGTGCAGGGCGGAATTCACCCCTCCACTTT. Protein product: CASSLRSAGRNSPLHF.

The chain has TRBV2 and TRBJ2-2; 7 bases map to TRBD2. This CDR3 region has 16 residues. Losses at the gene ends were 5 bases for V and 4 bases for J; bases not matched to a gene: 10. Germline CDR1 reads SNHLY; CDR2 reads FYNNEI. CDR3 bases: TGTGCCAGCAGTAGGACTAGTATTATATCCACCGGGGAGCTGTTTTTT. It is translated as CASSRTSIISTGELFF.

CDR3: CASSLSRSSGRGYTQYF. CDR3 nucleotide sequence: TGTGCCAGCAGCCTGTCAAGGTCTAGCGGGAGAGGGTATACGCAGTATTTT. V is TRBV3-1 (or the pseudogene TRBV3-2) and J is TRBJ2-3; the match to TRBD2 covers 10 bases. This CDR3 spans 17 amino acids. J lost 7 bases, V lost 4 bases, and 14 bases had no gene match. CDR1 and CDR2 (germline): LGHDT, YNNKEL (reference sequence).

The chain joins TRBV29-1 to TRBJ2-1; 8 bases are a match to TRBD2. This CDR3 is 14 amino acids long. Trimming took 4 bases from V and 3 from J; bases not matched to a gene: 5. Germline-derived CDR1 and CDR2 are SQVTM and ANQGSEA. The CDR3 coding sequence is TGCAGCGTTGTTGTTACTAGCGGCTACAATGAGCAGTTCTTC. Amino acid sequence: CSVVVTSGYNEQFF.

There are a few counts of this clone. The chain combines TRBV30 with TRBJ2-1; D may be TRBD2 (5 bases). Germline V gives CDR1 GTSNPN, CDR2 SVGIG (reference sequence). The CDR3 extends over 16 amino acids. The V end was cut by 2 bases, the J end by 3 bases, with 17 bases between. The CDR3 sequence is CAWSPPGSAHYNEQFF. The CDR3 bases are TGTGCCTGGAGTCCCCCAGGTAGCGCCCACTACAATGAGCAGTTCTTC.

The chain combines TRBV7-9 with TRBJ1-3, with 10 bases aligning to TRBD1. V gave up 0 bases and J gave up 4 bases; unmatched junction bases: 3. The CDR3 has 16 amino acids. Germline V gives CDR1 SEHNR, CDR2 FQNEAQ (reference sequence). The CDR3 protein is CASSLAGQGSGNTIYF. CDR3 coding DNA: TGTGCCAGCAGCTTAGCGGGACAGGGGTCCGGAAACACCATATATTTT. The variable domain in full, with the rest retrieved from reference TRBV7-9 and TRBJ1-3, is DTGVSQNPRHKITKRGQNVTFRCDPISEHNRLYWYRQTLGQGPEFLTYFQNEAQLEKSRLLSDRFSAERPKGSFSTLEIQRTEQGDSAMYLCASSLAGQGSGNTIYFGEGSWLTVV.

The chain links TRBV27 to TRBJ2-7; TRBD1 aligns across 10 bases. J gave up 6 bases and V 3 bases, and 2 bases lay outside the gene matches. The CDR3 is 13 amino acids. Germline V gene lookup returns CDR1 MNHEY and CDR2 SMNVEV (reference sequence). CDR3 coding DNA: TGTGCCAGCAGTTTTAGGACAGGGGGCGAGCAGTACTTC. Its translation: CASSFRTGGEQYF.

This clone was recorded once. The chain couples TRBV7-2 to TRBJ2-6, with 8 bases matching TRBD2. Germline CDR1 SGHTA, CDR2 FQGNSA. The trim removed 7 bases at V and 0 bases at J, leaving 8 bases unmatched. The CDR3 extends over 17 amino acids. The CDR3 here is CASMPGLGGSGANVLTF. CDR3 DNA sequence: TGTGCCAGCATGCCGGGACTAGGGGGCTCTGGGGCCAACGTCCTGACTTTC. Combining the CDR3 with reference TRBV7-2 and TRBJ2-6 gives the whole variable domain GAGVSQSPSNKVTEKGKDVELRCDPISGHTALYWYRQSLGQGLEFLIYFQGNSAPDKSGLPSDRFSAERTGGSVSTLTIQRTQQEDSAVYLCASMPGLGGSGANVLTFGAGSRLTVL.

V gene TRBV6-5 combines with J gene TRBJ2-7; 7 nucleotides agree with TRBD2. CDR3 length: 15 residues. Germline trimming cut 2 bases from V and 1 base from J; bases unmatched to any gene: 5. Germline V CDR1 and CDR2: MNHEY, SVGAGI. The CDR3 nucleotides are TGTGCCAGCAGTTACAGGGGAGCGGGGTCCTACGAGCAGTACTTC. It translates to CASSYRGAGSYEQYF.

The rearrangement joins TRBV7-9 to TRBJ1-4, with TRBD1 matching over 9 bases. The CDR3 runs to 17 residues. V trimming: 6 bases; J trimming: 0 bases; junction bases outside the gene matches: 8. Looked up from germline, CDR1 is SEHNR and CDR2 is FQNEAQ (reference sequence). The CDR3 is CASRPGQGTATNEKLFF. In DNA, the CDR3 is TGTGCCAGCAGACCGGGACAGGGCACCGCAACTAATGAAAAACTGTTTTTT.

This sequence joins TRBV18 and TRBJ2-1, with D perhaps TRBD1 (5 bases). The CDR3 length is 14 residues. V was cut by 5 bases and J by 2 bases, with 10 bases left in between. From germline, CDR1 is KGHSH and CDR2 LQKENI. CDR3: CASSSRVTYNEQFF. CDR3 nucleotides: TGTGCCAGCTCATCCAGGGTTACCTACAATGAGCAGTTCTTC.

In the case of this clone: This CDR3 is also generated by other DNA sequences in the sample. The chain carries TRBV28 and TRBJ1-2; D might be TRBD1 (6 bases). Trimming removed 6 bases at V and 8 bases at J, with 16 bases between. The CDR3 contains 13 residues. Germline V gives CDR1 MDHEN, CDR2 SYDVKM. CDR3 nucleotide sequence: TGTGCCAGCAGCCCGGGTCAAGGGGGAGGCTACACCTTC. This translates into CASSPGQGGGYTF.

The CDR3 sequence is CASSLAGGTDTQYF. The DNA of the CDR3 is TGTGCCAGCAGTTTAGCGGGAGGGACAGATACGCAGTATTTT. J is TRBJ2-3 and V is TRBV28; 9 bases match TRBD2. V lost 2 bases to trimming and J lost 3 bases; unmatched junction nucleotides: 0. Germline lookup yields CDR1 MDHEN and CDR2 SYDVKM. The CDR3 is 14 residues long.